The sequence of this T cell receptor (beta chain) was determined in a study of blood T cell repertoires in COVID-19. Study background: From the United States, Italy and Spain came samples of acute and convalescent COVID-19. Sources were T cells, B-cell-depleted T cells, or PBMCs; the material itself was cDNA or gDNA.

V lost 4 bases, J lost 4 bases, and 16 bases lay in between. Germline V lookup: CDR1 SNHLY, CDR2 FYNNEI. The CDR3 spans 15 residues. Under the authors' procedure: It was from reference gene primer amplification that nucleated cell counts were estimated. The assay was immunoSEQ multiplex PCR, and TCRdb's table has in-frame clones only and misses some. V and J calls and clone size are copied from that table; D and trimming were computed from the DNA. The table records approximately 26,000 clones, about four fifths of them present only once. The source of this sequence is a man older than 75 with active or convalescent COVID-19. J is TRBJ1-1 and V is TRBV2; the D gene is possibly TRBD1 (6 bases). The sequencing sample was made of peripheral blood. Here the CDR3 DNA reads TGTGCCAGCAGTGCGCGCAGGACAGACGGCACTGAAGCTTTCTTT. Its protein product is CASSARRTDGTEAFF.